The 8 T cell receptor beta chains given below trace back to one sample, sequenced in a study of beta chain features in type 1 diabetes. The study, taken as a whole, reports: TCRB CDR3 length was moderately but significantly reduced in all four CD4+ subsets of Type 1 diabetes patients.

No antigens are known for them. Isolated RNA was reverse transcribed in full, so expressed TCRB transcripts were sequenced. Here immunoSEQ multiplex PCR was the method, and the copy in TCRdb shows in-frame clones only, minus some. The table has 500,000 to 650,000 clones, under 15% seen once. Sequencing was carried out using naive CD4+ T cells from blood. Source of these receptors: a man younger than 40 with type 1 diabetes.

The J gene is TRBJ1-5, the V gene TRBV10-2, with 12 bases aligning to TRBD1. Germline CDR1 and CDR2: WSHSY and SAAADI. Unmatched junction bases numbered 12, after V lost 2 bases and J lost 7 bases. This CDR3 region has 18 residues. The CDR3 protein is CASSEPSGTGGSGQPQHF. CDR3 DNA sequence: TGCGCCAGCAGTGAGCCCTCCGGGACAGGGGGCTCGGGGCAGCCCCAGCATTTT.

The chain joins TRBV25-1 to TRBJ1-2; 7 bases map to TRBD1. CDR3 length: 15 amino acids. Germline loops: CDR1 MGHDK, CDR2 SYGVNS. The V and J ends lost 2 bases and 7 bases, in that order; junction bases with no gene match: 10. The CDR3 sequence: CASSEVDREVGGYTF. The CDR3 bases are TGTGCCAGCAGTGAAGTAGACAGGGAGGTCGGTGGCTACACCTTC.

This clone has a handful of counts. This sequence joins TRBV10-3 and TRBJ1-2; TRBD1 might be the D (5 bases). CDR1 and CDR2 from the germline V gene are ENHRY and SYGVKD. The CDR3 runs to 15 residues. Trimming took off 3 bases at V and 3 bases at J, with 14 bases between the two ends. This CDR3 is CAISEGTLAHYGYTF. The DNA for the CDR3 is TGTGCCATCAGTGAAGGGACCCTCGCACACTATGGCTACACCTTC.

The chain employs TRBV7-2 and TRBJ2-7; D is ambiguous. CDR3 length equals 13 residues. Germline V lookup: CDR1 SGHTA, CDR2 FQGNSA. The V end lost 4 bases, the J end lost 5 bases, and 12 bases lay between the germline ends. As DNA, the CDR3 is TGTGCCAGCAGCTCCCGTTCCTCGCACGAGCAGTACTTC. This translates into CASSSRSSHEQYF.

This clone was observed a few times. This chain links TRBV7-2 with TRBJ2-3; 7 positions match TRBD2. Unmatched junction bases numbered 8, after V lost 5 bases and J lost 3 bases. The CDR3 has 15 residues. CDR1 is SGHTA, CDR2 FQGNSA, per germline. The CDR3 region has the DNA TGTGCCAGCAGCCGGGGACTACAGAGAACAGATACGCAGTATTTT. Its translation is CASSRGLQRTDTQYF.

This clone has a handful of counts. The chain uses TRBV5-1 and TRBJ2-7, with 10 bases matching TRBD1. The ends lost 2 bases at V and 4 bases at J; junction bases unmatched: 6. The germline gives CDR1 SGHRS, CDR2 YFSETQ. The length of the CDR3 is 15 residues. DNA of the CDR3: TGCGCCAGCAGCTTTGGGACAGGGGCTGGGTACGAGCAGTACTTC. Translating it yields CASSFGTGAGYEQYF. Looking up the rest from reference TRBV5-1 and TRBJ2-7 gives the full variable domain: KAGVTQTPRYLIKTRGQQVTLSCSPISGHRSVSWYQQTPGQGLQFLFEYFSETQRNKGNFPGRFSGRQFSNSRSEMNVSTLELGDSALYLCASSFGTGAGYEQYFGPGTRLTVT.

This clone was seen a few times. V and J are TRBV11-2 and TRBJ1-2; D unresolved. The CDR3 loop spans 12 amino acids. Trimming took 3 bases from V and 6 from J, leaving 8 bases between them. Germline CDR1 reads SGHAT; CDR2 reads FQNNGV. For the CDR3, the DNA is TGTGCCAGCAGCTTTGGGCAGCATGGCTACACCTTC. It is translated as CASSFGQHGYTF.

This chain connects TRBV5-4 to TRBJ1-2, with a tentative D call TRBD1 (6 bases). The CDR3 extends over 14 amino acids. The germline V gene encodes CDR1 SGHNT and CDR2 YYREEE (reference sequence). V was shortened by 0 bases and J by 2 bases, with 8 bases between the two germline ends. In DNA, the CDR3 is TGTGCCAGCAGCTTGGTAGGGGGAAACTATGGCTACACCTTC. It is translated as CASSLVGGNYGYTF. Complete variable domain (other parts from reference TRBV5-4 and TRBJ1-2): ETGVTQSPTHLIKTRGQQVTLRCSSQSGHNTVSWYQQALGQGPQFIFQYYREEENGRGNFPPRFSGLQFPNYSSELNVNALELDDSALYLCASSLVGGNYGYTFGSGTRLTVV.